The next 12 T cell receptor beta chains were all read from a single sample in a study of cytomegalovirus exposure and HLA in healthy donors. The PCR used 60 Vbeta and 13 Jbeta primers. TCRdb's table, derived via immunoSEQ multiplex PCR, lists solely in-frame clones and lacks some. The sample consists of some 180,000 clones, 65% to 85% of them appearing once. What was sequenced was PBMCs. All receptors derive from a man aged 40-55 years in good health and CMV-seropositive.

This chain connects TRBV11-2 to TRBJ2-5; TRBD1 agrees at 7 bases. The J call may be in error: the DNA end matches TRBJ2-7 better. This CDR3 spans 13 amino acids. The germline CDR1 and CDR2 sequences are SGHAT and FQNNGV. CDR3 sequence reads: CASSANRGGEQYF. CDR3 nucleotides: TGTGCCAGCAGCGCCAACAGGGGCGGCGAGCAGTACTTC.

This clone has a single count. This chain uses TRBV29-1 with TRBJ2-7, with no clear D. The germline V gene has CDR1 SQVTM and CDR2 ANQGSEA. The V and J ends lost 1 base and 2 bases respectively, with 9 bases between them. This CDR3 is built from 13 residues. The CDR3, as DNA: TGCAGCGTTGAAGGCGGCGGCACCTACGAGCAGTACTTC. Amino acids: CSVEGGGTYEQYF.

The genes are TRBV9 and TRBJ2-7; TRBD2 aligns across 9 bases. V lost 4 bases, J lost 3 bases, and 11 bases stayed unmatched. The CDR3 loop spans 16 amino acids. Germline assignment: CDR1 SGDLS and CDR2 YYNGEE. CDR3 sequence reads: CASSPPTSGMNYEQYF. In nucleotides, the CDR3 is TGTGCCAGCAGCCCCCCGACTAGCGGAATGAACTACGAGCAGTACTTC.

The chain links TRBV7-9 to TRBJ2-6; D perhaps matches TRBD1 (5 bases). Germline values: CDR1 SEHNR, CDR2 FQNEAQ (reference sequence). Trimming pared 2 bases from V and 0 bases from J, leaving 8 bases between. The CDR3 totals 16 residues. The CDR3, as DNA: TGTGCCAGCAGCTTACGACAGACCTCTGGGGCCAACGTCCTGACTTTC. Translating gives CASSLRQTSGANVLTF.

The rearrangement uses TRBV13 and TRBJ2-5, with 10 bases fitting TRBD1. The J call is in doubt because the DNA end fits TRBJ2-7 better. CDR1 PRHDT and CDR2 FYEKMQ come from the germline V gene (reference sequence). This CDR3 region has 15 residues. The CDR3 DNA reads TGTGCCAGCAGCTCGGAGTATGGACAGGGGGGCGAGCAGTACTTC. Its translation is CASSSEYGQGGEQYF.

The chain recombines TRBV5-5 with TRBJ1-1; 7 positions match TRBD1. The CDR3 has 15 amino acids. Germline V CDR1 and CDR2: SGHKS, YYEKEE (reference sequence). V shed 4 bases, J shed 6 bases, and the junction held 12 bases outside the gene matches. Here the CDR3 reads CASSRDSGGVAEAFF. The CDR3 DNA reads TGTGCCAGCAGCCGAGACTCAGGGGGAGTTGCTGAAGCTTTCTTT. The entire variable domain, with the rest obtained from reference TRBV5-5 and TRBJ1-1, is as follows: DAGVTQSPTHLIKTRGQQVTLRCSPISGHKSVSWYQQVLGQGPQFIFQYYEKEERGRGNFPDRFSARQFPNYSSELNVNALLLGDSALYLCASSRDSGGVAEAFFGQGTRLTVV.

This clone came up once. CDR3: CAISSGTRNYGYTF. The DNA of the CDR3 is TGTGCCATCAGCAGCGGGACTCGTAACTATGGCTACACCTTC. The chain carries TRBV10-3 and TRBJ1-2, with a weak D call TRBD1 (5 bases). Trimming removed 6 bases from V and 1 base from J, with 12 bases in between. The CDR3 contains 14 residues. The germline CDR1 and CDR2 sequences are ENHRY and SYGVKD.

V usage is TRBV9 and J usage is TRBJ2-4; D perhaps matches TRBD1 (5 bases). The CDR3 is 15 residues long. The V and J ends lost 0 bases and 6 bases respectively, with 13 bases between them. CDR1 and CDR2 (germline): SGDLS, YYNGEE. CDR3 residues: CASSVGTPLGNIQYF. The CDR3 DNA follows: TGTGCCAGCAGCGTAGGGACACCCCTTGGAAACATTCAGTACTTC.

This clone has just one count. The chain is built from TRBV23-1 and TRBJ2-5; a weak D match, TRBD1 (6 bases). TRBV23-1 is given ORF status, its function remaining uncertain. This CDR3 spans 17 amino acids. Trimming removed 0 bases from V and 7 bases from J, with 21 bases in between. The DNA for the CDR3 is TGCGCCAGCAGTCAATCACCTTGGACAGTTCGCCTGGGGACCCAGTACTTC. It codes for CASSQSPWTVRLGTQYF.

J is TRBJ2-7 and V is TRBV19, with 9 nucleotides matching TRBD1. The CDR3 loop spans 15 amino acids. V was clipped by 5 bases and J by 6 bases; unmatched bases: 11. The germline V gene has CDR1 LNHDA and CDR2 SQIVND (reference sequence). CDR3 nucleotides: TGTGCCAGTAGTCCTCGTCCCGGGACAGGGAGCGAGCAGTACTTC. It yields the protein CASSPRPGTGSEQYF.

The chain couples TRBV28 to TRBJ2-5; the match to TRBD1 covers 8 bases. CDR3 length: 13 amino acids. From germline, CDR1 is MDHEN and CDR2 SYDVKM. Losses at the gene ends were 3 bases for V and 5 bases for J; bases not matched to a gene: 2. This chain's CDR3 is CASSFRGRETQYF. The DNA of the CDR3 is TGTGCCAGCAGTTTCAGGGGGCGGGAGACCCAGTACTTC.

This sequence joins TRBV5-1 and TRBJ1-3, with 9 bases fitting TRBD1. This CDR3 is 16 amino acids long. The J segment lost 2 bases and the V segment lost 4 bases, leaving 7 bases of the junction unmatched. Germline V CDR1 and CDR2: SGHRS, YFSETQ. The CDR3, as DNA: TGCGCCAGCAGCAAAACACAGGGGGCGCCTGGAAACACCATATATTTT. Its translation is CASSKTQGAPGNTIYF.